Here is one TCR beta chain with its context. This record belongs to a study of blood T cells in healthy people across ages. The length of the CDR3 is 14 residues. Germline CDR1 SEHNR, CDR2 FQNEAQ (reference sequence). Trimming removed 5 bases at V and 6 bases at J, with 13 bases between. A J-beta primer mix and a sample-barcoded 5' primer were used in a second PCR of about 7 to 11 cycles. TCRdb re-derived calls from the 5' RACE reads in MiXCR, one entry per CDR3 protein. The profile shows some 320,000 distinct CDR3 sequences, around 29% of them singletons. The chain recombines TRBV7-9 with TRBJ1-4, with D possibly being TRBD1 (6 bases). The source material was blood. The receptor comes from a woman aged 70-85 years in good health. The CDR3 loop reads CASSLRQEDEKLFF. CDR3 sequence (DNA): TGTGCCAGCAGCCTGCGACAGGAGGATGAAAAACTGTTTTTT. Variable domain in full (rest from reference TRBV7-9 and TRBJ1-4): DTGVSQNPRHKITKRGQNVTFRCDPISEHNRLYWYRQTLGQGPEFLTYFQNEAQLEKSRLLSDRFSAERPKGSFSTLEIQRTEQGDSAMYLCASSLRQEDEKLFFGSGTQLSVL.